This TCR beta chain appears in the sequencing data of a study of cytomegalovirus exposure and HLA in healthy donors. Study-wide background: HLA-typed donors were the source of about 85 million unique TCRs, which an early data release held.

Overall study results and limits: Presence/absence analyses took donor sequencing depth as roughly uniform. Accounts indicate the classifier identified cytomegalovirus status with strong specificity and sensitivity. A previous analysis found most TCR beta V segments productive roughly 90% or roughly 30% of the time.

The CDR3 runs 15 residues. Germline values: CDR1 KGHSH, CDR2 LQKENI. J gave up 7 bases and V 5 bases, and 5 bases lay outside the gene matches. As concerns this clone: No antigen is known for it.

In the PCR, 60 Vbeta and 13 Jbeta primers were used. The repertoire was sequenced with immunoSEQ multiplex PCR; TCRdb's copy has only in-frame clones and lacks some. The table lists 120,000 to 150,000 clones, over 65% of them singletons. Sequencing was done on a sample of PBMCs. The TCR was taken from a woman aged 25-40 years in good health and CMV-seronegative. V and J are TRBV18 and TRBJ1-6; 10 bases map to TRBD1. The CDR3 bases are TGTGCCAGCTCAGACCAGGGACAGGGGAATTCACCCCTCCACTTT. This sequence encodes CASSDQGQGNSPLHF. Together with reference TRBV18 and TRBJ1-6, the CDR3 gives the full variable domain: NAGVMQNPRHLVRRRGQEARLRCSPMKGHSHVYWYRQLPEEGLKFMVYLQKENIIDESGMPKERFSAEFPKEGPSILRIQQVVRGDSAAYFCASSDQGQGNSPLHFGNGTRLTVT.